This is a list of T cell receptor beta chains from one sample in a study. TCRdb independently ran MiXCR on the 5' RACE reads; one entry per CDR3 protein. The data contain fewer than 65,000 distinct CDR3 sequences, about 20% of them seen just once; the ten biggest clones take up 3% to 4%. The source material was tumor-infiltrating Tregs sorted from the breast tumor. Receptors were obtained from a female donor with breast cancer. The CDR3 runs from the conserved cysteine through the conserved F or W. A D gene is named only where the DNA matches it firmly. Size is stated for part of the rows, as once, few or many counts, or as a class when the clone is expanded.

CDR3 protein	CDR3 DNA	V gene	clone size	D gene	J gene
CASTQWGLPNTGELFF	TGTGCCAGCACCCAATGGGGACTTCCTAACACCGGGGAGCTGTTTTTT	TRBV7-6	few	.	TRBJ2-2
CASSSGARKTQYF	TGTGCCAGCAGTTCGGGGGCGCGGAAGACCCAGTACTTC	TRBV12-3/TRBV12-4	.	.	TRBJ2-5
CASSEMAGVHGYTF	TGTGCCAGCAGTGAAATGGCAGGGGTCCATGGCTACACCTTC	TRBV6-1	many	.	TRBJ1-2
CASGKQGIDEQYF	TGTGCCAGCGGTAAACAGGGGATCGACGAGCAGTACTTC	TRBV6-5	.	TRBD1	TRBJ2-7
CASSFQGAREQYF	TGTGCCAGCAGTTTCCAGGGGGCACGCGAGCAGTACTTC	TRBV28	.	TRBD1	TRBJ2-7
CAGSSTSYEQYF	TGCGCCGGCAGCTCGACGTCGTACGAGCAGTACTTC	TRBV5-1	few	.	TRBJ2-7
CASSDRVGLHGYTF	TGTGCCAGCAGCGACAGGGTGGGTCTTCATGGCTACACCTTC	TRBV6-1	few	TRBD1	TRBJ1-2
CATSREGRGVQFF	TGTGCCACCAGCAGAGAGGGTAGGGGCGTGCAGTTCTTC	TRBV15	few	.	TRBJ2-1
CSATTRVGFMNTEAFF	TGCAGTGCTACAACTAGGGTGGGTTTCATGAACACTGAAGCTTTCTTT	TRBV20-1	few	.	TRBJ1-1
CASSQGISAVLSYNEQFF	TGCGCCAGCAGCCAAGGTATTAGCGCCGTGCTCTCCTACAATGAGCAGTTCTTC	TRBV4-1	few	.	TRBJ2-1
CASSLGRTEAFF	TGTGCCAGCAGCTTAGGTAGGACTGAAGCTTTCTTT	TRBV7-3	many	.	TRBJ1-1
CATSDSGSSYEQYF	TGTGCCACCAGTGATTCCGGAAGCTCCTACGAGCAGTACTTC	TRBV24-1	few	.	TRBJ2-7
CSASPGGTSGTGELFF	TGCAGTGCTAGCCCAGGGGGGACTAGCGGAACCGGGGAGCTGTTTTTT	TRBV20-1	many	TRBD2	TRBJ2-2
CASTYSNQPQHF	TGTGCCAGCACCTATAGCAATCAGCCCCAGCATTTT	TRBV11-1	many	.	TRBJ1-5
CSASMWEDNEQFF	TGCAGTGCTAGTATGTGGGAGGACAATGAGCAGTTCTTC	TRBV20-1	many	.	TRBJ2-1
CVSSLRTGTDSYEQYF	TGCGTCAGCAGCCTCCGAACCGGGACAGACTCCTACGAGCAGTACTTC	TRBV4-1	.	TRBD1	TRBJ2-7
CASSFGTGIKPQHF	TGTGCCAGCAGTTTTGGGACAGGGATTAAGCCCCAGCATTTT	TRBV28	few	TRBD1	TRBJ1-5
CASSPPGTSGRYEQYF	TGTGCCAGCTCACCACCCGGGACTAGCGGGAGATACGAGCAGTACTTC	TRBV18	.	TRBD2	TRBJ2-7
CSVGGEDGYTF	TGCAGCGTTGGGGGGGAGGATGGCTACACCTTC	TRBV29-1	few	.	TRBJ1-2
CASSQYRDEQFF	TGTGCCAGCAGTCAATACAGGGATGAGCAGTTCTTC	TRBV6-5	.	.	TRBJ2-1
CASSQDLSPLHF	TGTGCCAGCAGCCAAGATCTTTCACCCCTCCACTTT	TRBV3-1	few	.	TRBJ1-6
CSASVRGAGAGTDTQYF	TGCAGTGCTAGTGTCAGGGGTGCAGGGGCGGGGACAGATACGCAGTATTTT	TRBV20-1	.	.	TRBJ2-3
CASSRNRGEEAAFF	TGTGCCAGCTCACGGAACAGGGGGGAGGAAGCGGCTTTCTTT	TRBV18	.	TRBD1	TRBJ1-1
CSAMRGSNRDTQYF	TGCAGTGCTATGCGGGGCTCAAACCGGGATACGCAGTATTTT	TRBV20-1	.	.	TRBJ2-3
CASSSSGGGTYEQYF	TGTGCCAGCAGTTCCAGCGGGGGGGGGACCTACGAGCAGTACTTC	TRBV12-3/TRBV12-4	many	TRBD2	TRBJ2-7
CSALRDRGRAFF	TGCAGTGCCTTACGGGACAGAGGGAGGGCTTTCTTT	TRBV20-1	few	TRBD1	TRBJ1-1
CSARNIHVYTQYF	TGCAGTGCTAGAAACATACACGTTTATACGCAGTATTTT	TRBV20-1	few	.	TRBJ2-3
CASSLIRFF	TGTGCCAGCAGCTTAATCCGGTTCTTC	TRBV7-3	few	.	TRBJ2-1
CATSGLRDRQSNEQFF	TGTGCCACCAGTGGCCTCCGGGACAGACAATCGAATGAGCAGTTCTTC	TRBV24-1	few	TRBD1	TRBJ2-1
CASSSRSERYEQYF	TGTGCCAGCAGTTCTCGATCCGAGCGATACGAGCAGTACTTC	TRBV7-9	.	.	TRBJ2-7
CASSQGTGNSEQYF	TGTGCCAGCAGCCAAGGGACAGGGAACTCCGAGCAGTACTTC	TRBV3-1	many	TRBD1	TRBJ2-7
CASSQDIVKARGYGYTF	TGCGCCAGCAGCCAAGATATTGTTAAGGCTAGAGGGTATGGCTACACCTTC	TRBV4-1	few	.	TRBJ1-2
CASSPGTYQPRHF	TGTGCCAGCAGCCCCGGGACCTATCAGCCCCGGCATTTT	TRBV7-2	.	.	TRBJ1-5
CASSLRSDGTMNTEAFF	TGCGCCAGCAGCCTCCGATCGGACGGAACCATGAACACTGAAGCTTTCTTT	TRBV4-1	many	.	TRBJ1-1
CSASRTGAQERTEAFF	TGCAGTGCTAGTAGGACAGGGGCCCAGGAACGAACTGAAGCTTTCTTT	TRBV20-1	few	TRBD1	TRBJ1-1
CASSQDTRSVSGNTIYF	TGTGCCAGCAGCCAAGATACCCGCAGTGTCTCTGGAAACACCATATATTTT	TRBV4-2	many	.	TRBJ1-3
CASSLVTLAEGTGELFF	TGCGCCAGCAGCTTGGTTACACTAGCGGAGGGGACCGGGGAGCTGTTTTTT	TRBV5-1	few	TRBD2	TRBJ2-2
CATSDRANYGYTF	TGTGCCACCAGTGATCGAGCTAACTATGGCTACACCTTC	TRBV24-1	few	.	TRBJ1-2
CASSQDRRAGELFF	TGTGCCAGCAGCCAAGATAGGAGGGCAGGGGAGCTGTTTTTT	TRBV3-1	.	.	TRBJ2-2
CASSFLERAEAFF	TGTGCCAGCAGTTTTCTCGAACGGGCTGAAGCTTTCTTT	TRBV28	.	.	TRBJ1-1
CASTHGQGSEAFF	TGCGCCAGCACACATGGACAGGGGTCTGAAGCTTTCTTT	TRBV5-1	.	TRBD1	TRBJ1-1
CATSGETANTGELFF	TGTGCCACCAGTGGTGAGACAGCTAACACCGGGGAGCTGTTTTTT	TRBV24-1	few	.	TRBJ2-2
CASSPGVNAAEQYF	TGTGCCAGCAGTCCAGGGGTTAATGCTGCCGAGCAGTACTTC	TRBV11-2	few	.	TRBJ2-7
CATPGSNTGELFF	TGTGCCACCCCGGGAAGTAACACCGGGGAGCTGTTTTTT	TRBV24-1	.	.	TRBJ2-2
CASRTGQGRSSPLHF	TGTGCCAGCAGAACCGGACAGGGAAGGAGTTCACCCCTCCACTTT	TRBV12-3/TRBV12-4	few	TRBD1	TRBJ1-6
CASTLGTASNQPQHF	TGTGCCAGCACCCTCGGGACGGCTAGCAATCAGCCCCAGCATTTT	TRBV6-1	.	.	TRBJ1-5
CSVEALQETQYF	TGCAGCGTTGAAGCGCTGCAAGAGACCCAGTACTTC	TRBV29-1	.	.	TRBJ2-5
CASSMLAGRDTGANVLTF	TGCGCCAGCAGCATGCTGGCGGGACGGGATACTGGGGCCAACGTCCTGACTTTC	TRBV4-1	.	.	TRBJ2-6
CASRLQGGGTEAFF	TGCGCCAGCAGACTACAGGGAGGAGGCACTGAAGCTTTCTTT	TRBV5-1	many	.	TRBJ1-1
CSARTGGETQYF	TGCAGTGCTAGAACGGGAGGGGAGACCCAGTACTTC	TRBV20-1	.	TRBD2	TRBJ2-5
CASSLYSGSATDTQYF	TGTGCCAGCAGTTTATATAGCGGGAGTGCCACAGATACGCAGTATTTT	TRBV27	few	TRBD2	TRBJ2-3